This T cell receptor (beta chain) was recorded in a study of EBV T-cell therapy then PD-1 blockade in nasopharyngeal carcinoma. Germline V gene sequence: CDR1 SEHNR, CDR2 FQNEAQ (reference sequence). The CDR3 consists of 12 residues. V was clipped by 0 bases and J by 7 bases, with 4 bases between them. The data were produced by immunoSEQ multiplex PCR, yet TCRdb's version contains in-frame clones alone and is incomplete. The table records about 22,000 clones, about four fifths of them present only once. Described treatment: AdE1-LMPpoly-expanded autologous EBV-specific T-cell therapy followed by anti-PD-1 nivolumab. Concerning this clone itself: As yet, its antigen is unknown.

This chain joins TRBV7-9 and TRBJ2-1; no definite D call. This TCR derives from a man aged 35 to 55 with nasopharyngeal carcinoma. Material: CD8+ T cells from blood, obtained at day -245 from a patient whose treatment included autologous EBV-specific T cells and nivolumab. CDR3 in DNA: TGTGCCAGCAGCTTAGCTCGTAATGAGCAGTTCTTC. It translates to CASSLARNEQFF.